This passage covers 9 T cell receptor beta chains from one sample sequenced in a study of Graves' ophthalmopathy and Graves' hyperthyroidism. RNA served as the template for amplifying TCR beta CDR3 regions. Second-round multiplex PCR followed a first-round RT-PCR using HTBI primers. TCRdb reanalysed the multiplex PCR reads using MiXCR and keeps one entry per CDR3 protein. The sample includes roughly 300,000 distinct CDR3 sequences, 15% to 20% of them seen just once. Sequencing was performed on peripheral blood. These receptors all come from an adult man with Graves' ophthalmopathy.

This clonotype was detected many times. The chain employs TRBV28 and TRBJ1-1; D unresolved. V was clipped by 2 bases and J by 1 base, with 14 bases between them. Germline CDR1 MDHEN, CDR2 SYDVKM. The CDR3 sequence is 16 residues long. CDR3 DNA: TGTGCCAGCAGTTTAAATGGTTTGGTAAAGAACACTGAAGCTTTCTTT. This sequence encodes CASSLNGLVKNTEAFF. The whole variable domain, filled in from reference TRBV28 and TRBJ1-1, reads DVKVTQSSRYLVKRTGEKVFLECVQDMDHENMFWYRQDPGLGLRLIYFSYDVKMKEKGDIPEGYSVSREKKERFSLILESASTNQTSMYLCASSLNGLVKNTEAFFGQGTRLTVV.

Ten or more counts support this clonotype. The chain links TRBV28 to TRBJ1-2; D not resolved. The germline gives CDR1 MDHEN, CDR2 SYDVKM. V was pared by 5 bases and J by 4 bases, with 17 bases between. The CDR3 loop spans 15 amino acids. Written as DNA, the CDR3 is TGTGCCAGCAGTCCCTCTTCGTACGGTGGCTATGGCTACACCTTC. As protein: CASSPSSYGGYGYTF.

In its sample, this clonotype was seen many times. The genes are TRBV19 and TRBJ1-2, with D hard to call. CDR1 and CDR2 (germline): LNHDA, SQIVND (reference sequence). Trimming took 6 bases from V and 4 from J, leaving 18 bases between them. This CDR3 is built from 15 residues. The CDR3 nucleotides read TGTGCCAGTAGCCCCCTCAATCGGGTGGGCTATGGCTACACCTTC. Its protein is CASSPLNRVGYGYTF.

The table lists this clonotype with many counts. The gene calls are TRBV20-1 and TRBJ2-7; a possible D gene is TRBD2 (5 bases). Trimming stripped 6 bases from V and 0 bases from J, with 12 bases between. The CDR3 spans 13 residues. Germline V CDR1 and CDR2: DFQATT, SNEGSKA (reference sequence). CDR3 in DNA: TGCAGTGCCCGACTACGGGACTCCTACGAGCAGTACTTC. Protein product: CSARLRDSYEQYF.

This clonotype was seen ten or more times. The CDR3 nucleotides are TGTGCCATCAGTGACGGGGATCAGCCCCAGCATTTT. Protein product: CAISDGDQPQHF. This chain links TRBV10-3 with TRBJ1-5; D not resolved. V lost 3 bases, J lost 5 bases, and 5 bases lay in between. Germline V gene data show CDR1 as ENHRY and CDR2 as SYGVKD. The CDR3 consists of 12 residues.

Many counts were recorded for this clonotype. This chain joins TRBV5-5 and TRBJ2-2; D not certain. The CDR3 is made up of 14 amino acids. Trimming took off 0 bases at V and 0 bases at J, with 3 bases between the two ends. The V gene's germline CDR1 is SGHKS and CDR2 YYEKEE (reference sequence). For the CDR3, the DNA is TGTGCCAGCAGCTTGGTACCGAACACCGGGGAGCTGTTTTTT. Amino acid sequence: CASSLVPNTGELFF.

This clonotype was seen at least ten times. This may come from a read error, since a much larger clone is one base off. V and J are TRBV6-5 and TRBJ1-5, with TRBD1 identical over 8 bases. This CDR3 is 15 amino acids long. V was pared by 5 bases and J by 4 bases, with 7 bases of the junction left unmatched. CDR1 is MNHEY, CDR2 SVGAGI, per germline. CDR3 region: CASSTDRGGNQPQHF. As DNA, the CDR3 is TGTGCCAGCAGTACCGACAGGGGAGGAAATCAGCCCCAGCATTTT.

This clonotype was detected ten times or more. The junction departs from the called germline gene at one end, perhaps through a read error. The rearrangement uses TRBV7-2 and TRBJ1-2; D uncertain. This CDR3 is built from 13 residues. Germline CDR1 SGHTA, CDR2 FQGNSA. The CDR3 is CACSLGHLYGYTF. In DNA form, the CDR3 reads TGTGCCTGCAGCTTAGGGCACCTCTATGGCTACACCTTC.

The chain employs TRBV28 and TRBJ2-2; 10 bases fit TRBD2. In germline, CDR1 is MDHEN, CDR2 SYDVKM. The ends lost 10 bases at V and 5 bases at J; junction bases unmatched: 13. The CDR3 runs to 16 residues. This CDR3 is CATSVEGLAITGELFF. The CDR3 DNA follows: TGTGCCACAAGCGTCGAGGGACTAGCGATTACCGGGGAGCTGTTTTTT.